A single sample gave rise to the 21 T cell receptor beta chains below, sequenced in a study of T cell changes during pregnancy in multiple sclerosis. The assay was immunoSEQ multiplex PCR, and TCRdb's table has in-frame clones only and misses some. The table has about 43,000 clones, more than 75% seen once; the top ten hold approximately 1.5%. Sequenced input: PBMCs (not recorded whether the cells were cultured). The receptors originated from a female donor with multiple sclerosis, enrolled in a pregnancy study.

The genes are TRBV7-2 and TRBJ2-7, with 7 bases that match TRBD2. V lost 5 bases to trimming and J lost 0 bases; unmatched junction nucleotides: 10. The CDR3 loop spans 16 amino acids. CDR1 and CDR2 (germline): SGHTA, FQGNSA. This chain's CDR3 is CASSRRGKRGSYEQYF. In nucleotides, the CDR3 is TGTGCCAGCAGCCGCCGAGGGAAGCGGGGCTCCTACGAGCAGTACTTC. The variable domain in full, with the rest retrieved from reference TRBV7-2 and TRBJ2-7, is GAGVSQSPSNKVTEKGKDVELRCDPISGHTALYWYRQSLGQGLEFLIYFQGNSAPDKSGLPSDRFSAERTGGSVSTLTIQRTQQEDSAVYLCASSRRGKRGSYEQYFGPGTRLTVT.

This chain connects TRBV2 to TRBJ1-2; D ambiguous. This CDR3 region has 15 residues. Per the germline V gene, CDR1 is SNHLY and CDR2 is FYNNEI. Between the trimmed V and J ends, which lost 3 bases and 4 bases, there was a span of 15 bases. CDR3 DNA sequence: TGTGCCAGCAGTGACAGCAGTTTCTGGGGCTATGGCTACACCTTC. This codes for CASSDSSFWGYGYTF.

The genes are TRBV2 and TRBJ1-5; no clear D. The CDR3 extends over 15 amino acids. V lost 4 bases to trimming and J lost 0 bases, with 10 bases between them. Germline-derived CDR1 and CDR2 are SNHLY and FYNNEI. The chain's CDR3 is CASSARGISNQPQHF. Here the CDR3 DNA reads TGTGCCAGCAGTGCCCGAGGAATTAGCAATCAGCCCCAGCATTTT.

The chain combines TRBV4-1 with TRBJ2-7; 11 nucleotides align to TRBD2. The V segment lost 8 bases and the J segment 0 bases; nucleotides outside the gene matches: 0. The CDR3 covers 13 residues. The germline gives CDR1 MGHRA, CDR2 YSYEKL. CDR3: CASGTSGSYEQYF. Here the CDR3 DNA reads TGCGCCAGCGGGACTAGCGGCTCCTACGAGCAGTACTTC.

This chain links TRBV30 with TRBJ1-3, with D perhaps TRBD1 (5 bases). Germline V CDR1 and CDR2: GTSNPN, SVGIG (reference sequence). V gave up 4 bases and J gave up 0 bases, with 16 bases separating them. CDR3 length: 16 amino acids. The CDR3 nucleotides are TGTGCCTGGATGCGGCAGGGTGTCGCCTCTGGAAACACCATATATTTT. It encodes CAWMRQGVASGNTIYF.

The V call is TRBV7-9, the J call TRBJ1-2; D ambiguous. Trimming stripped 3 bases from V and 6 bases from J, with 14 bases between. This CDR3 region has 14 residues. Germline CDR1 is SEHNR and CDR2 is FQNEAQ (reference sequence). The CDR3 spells CASSFFRGSNGYTF. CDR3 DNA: TGTGCCAGCAGCTTCTTTCGGGGATCAAATGGCTACACCTTC.

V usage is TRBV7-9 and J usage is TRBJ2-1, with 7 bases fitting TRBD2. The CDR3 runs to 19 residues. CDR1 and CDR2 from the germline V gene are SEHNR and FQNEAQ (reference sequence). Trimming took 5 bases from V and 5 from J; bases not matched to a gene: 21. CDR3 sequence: CASSKAPLWAGEWNNEQFF. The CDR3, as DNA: TGTGCCAGCAGCAAAGCCCCCCTTTGGGCGGGAGAATGGAACAATGAGCAGTTCTTC.

For the CDR3, the DNA is TGCGCCAGCAGTCAGACGAGGGACTCCAGTATAGGTGAGCAGTACTTC. Translated, it gives CASSQTRDSSIGEQYF. The chain carries TRBV23-1 and TRBJ2-7, with D tentatively TRBD2 (6 bases). TRBV23-1 counts as an open reading frame of uncertain function. V lost 3 bases to trimming and J lost 7 bases, with 22 bases between them. This CDR3 spans 16 amino acids.

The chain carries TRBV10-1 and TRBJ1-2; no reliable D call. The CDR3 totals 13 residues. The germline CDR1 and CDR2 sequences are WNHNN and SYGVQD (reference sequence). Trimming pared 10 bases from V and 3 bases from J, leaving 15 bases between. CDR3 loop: CATQAGLDYGYTF. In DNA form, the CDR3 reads TGCGCCACGCAAGCAGGACTTGACTATGGCTACACCTTC.

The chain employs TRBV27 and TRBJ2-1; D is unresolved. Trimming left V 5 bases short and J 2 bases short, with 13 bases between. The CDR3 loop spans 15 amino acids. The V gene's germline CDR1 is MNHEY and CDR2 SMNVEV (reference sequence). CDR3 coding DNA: TGTGCCAGCAGTAGCCAGGAGATTACCTACAATGAGCAGTTCTTC. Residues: CASSSQEITYNEQFF.

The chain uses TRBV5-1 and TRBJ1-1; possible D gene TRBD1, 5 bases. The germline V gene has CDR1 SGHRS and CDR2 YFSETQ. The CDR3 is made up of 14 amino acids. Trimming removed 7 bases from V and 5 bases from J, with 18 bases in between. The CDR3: CASQIGAWETEAFF. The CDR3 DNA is TGCGCCAGCCAGATAGGGGCCTGGGAGACTGAAGCTTTCTTT.

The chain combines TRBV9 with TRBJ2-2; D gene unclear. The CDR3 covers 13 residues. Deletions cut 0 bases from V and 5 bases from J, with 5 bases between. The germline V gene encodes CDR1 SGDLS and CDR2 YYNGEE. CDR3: CASSVAPTGELFF. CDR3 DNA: TGTGCCAGCAGCGTAGCCCCAACCGGGGAGCTGTTTTTT.

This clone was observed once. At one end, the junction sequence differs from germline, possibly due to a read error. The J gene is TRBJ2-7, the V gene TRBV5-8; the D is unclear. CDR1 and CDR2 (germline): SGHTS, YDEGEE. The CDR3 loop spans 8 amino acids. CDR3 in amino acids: CASSPPNF. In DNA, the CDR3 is TGTGCCAGCAGCCCCCCGAACTTC.

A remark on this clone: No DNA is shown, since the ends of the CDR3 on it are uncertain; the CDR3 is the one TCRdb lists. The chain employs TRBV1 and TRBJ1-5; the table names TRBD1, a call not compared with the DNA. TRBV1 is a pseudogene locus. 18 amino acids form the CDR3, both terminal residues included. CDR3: CTSSQDWGQGSFNQPQHF.

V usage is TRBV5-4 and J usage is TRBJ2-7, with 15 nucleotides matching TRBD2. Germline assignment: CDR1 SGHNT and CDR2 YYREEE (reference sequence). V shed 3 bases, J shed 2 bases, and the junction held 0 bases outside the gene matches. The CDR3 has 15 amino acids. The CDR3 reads CASSWTSGRAYEQYF. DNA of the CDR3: TGTGCCAGCAGCTGGACTAGCGGGAGGGCCTACGAGCAGTACTTC.

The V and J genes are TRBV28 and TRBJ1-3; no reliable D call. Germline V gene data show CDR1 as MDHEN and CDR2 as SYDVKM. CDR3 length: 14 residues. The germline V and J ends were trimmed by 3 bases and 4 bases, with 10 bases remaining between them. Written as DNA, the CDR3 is TGTGCCAGCAGTTTCGATCCCTTAGGAAACACCATATATTTT. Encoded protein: CASSFDPLGNTIYF.

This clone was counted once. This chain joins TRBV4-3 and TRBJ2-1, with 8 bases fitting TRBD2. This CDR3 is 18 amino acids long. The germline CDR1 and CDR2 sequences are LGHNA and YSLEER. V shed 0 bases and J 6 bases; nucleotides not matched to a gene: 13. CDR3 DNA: TGCGCCAGCAGCCAAGATCTAGCGACGGGAGGGTCGGGCAATGAGCAGTTCTTC. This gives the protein CASSQDLATGGSGNEQFF.

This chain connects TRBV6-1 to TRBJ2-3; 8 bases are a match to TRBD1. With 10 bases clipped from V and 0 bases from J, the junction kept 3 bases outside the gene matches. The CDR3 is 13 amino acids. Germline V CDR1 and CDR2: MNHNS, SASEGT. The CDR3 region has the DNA TGTGCCATCCGACAGGGGAGCACAGATACGCAGTATTTT. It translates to CAIRQGSTDTQYF.

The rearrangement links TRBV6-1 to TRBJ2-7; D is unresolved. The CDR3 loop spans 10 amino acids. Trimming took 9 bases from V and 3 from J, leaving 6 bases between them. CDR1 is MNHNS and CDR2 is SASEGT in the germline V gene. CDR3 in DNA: TGTGCCAGTTACAACTACGAGCAGTACTTC. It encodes CASYNYEQYF.

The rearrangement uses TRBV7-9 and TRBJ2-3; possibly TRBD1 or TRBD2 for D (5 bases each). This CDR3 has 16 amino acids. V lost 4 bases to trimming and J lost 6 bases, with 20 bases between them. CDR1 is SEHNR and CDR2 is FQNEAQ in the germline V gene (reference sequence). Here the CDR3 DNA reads TGTGCCAGCAGCTGGGGACCTCAGGACTCCGTCGATACGCAGTATTTT. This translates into CASSWGPQDSVDTQYF.

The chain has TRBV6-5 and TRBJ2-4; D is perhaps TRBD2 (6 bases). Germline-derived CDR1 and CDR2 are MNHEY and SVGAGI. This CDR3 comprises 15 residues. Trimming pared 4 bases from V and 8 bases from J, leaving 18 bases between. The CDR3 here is CASSSSRDSMYIQYF. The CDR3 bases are TGTGCCAGCAGTTCGTCGCGGGACTCCATGTACATTCAGTACTTC.